The 8 T cell receptor beta chains in this list originate from one sample, sequenced in a study of T cell responses to AZD1222 COVID-19 vaccine. Produced via immunoSEQ multiplex PCR; TCRdb's table is partial and in-frame only. The data hold 100,000 or so clones, with 75% to 90% observed a single time. The sample was peripheral blood, taken 28 days after the second AZD1222 dose. The receptors come from an adult who received the AZD1222 COVID-19 vaccine.

The chain has TRBV7-8 and TRBJ1-5, with 7 bases that match TRBD1. Germline V lookup: CDR1 SGHVS, CDR2 FQNEAQ. CDR3 length equals 14 residues. V dropped 3 bases and J dropped 3; count of bases not matched to a gene: 2. This CDR3 is CASSLGQFNQPQHF. Written as DNA, the CDR3 is TGTGCCAGCAGCTTGGGACAGTTCAATCAGCCCCAGCATTTT.

The gene calls are TRBV7-2 and TRBJ1-5; D not certain. Trimming stripped 6 bases from V and 8 bases from J, with 17 bases between. The CDR3 contains 14 residues. Per the germline V gene, CDR1 is SGHTA and CDR2 is FQGNSA. CDR3 sequence reads: CASSSQRDVEPQHF. CDR3 DNA: TGTGCCAGCAGTTCACAGAGAGACGTGGAGCCCCAGCATTTT.

The V call is TRBV10-3, the J call TRBJ2-2, with 8 bases lining up with TRBD1. Germline values: CDR1 ENHRY, CDR2 SYGVKD. J gave up 3 bases and V 11 bases, and 5 bases lay outside the gene matches. The CDR3 is made up of 13 amino acids. Written as DNA, the CDR3 is TGTGCCTTACTGACAGGGGACACCGGGGAGCTGTTTTTT. Amino acids: CALLTGDTGELFF.

The chain employs TRBV27 and TRBJ2-5; 10 bases are shared with TRBD1. The CDR3 runs 16 residues. Trimming removed 5 bases from V and 1 base from J; junction bases left unmatched: 7. Germline lookup yields CDR1 MNHEY and CDR2 SMNVEV (reference sequence). The CDR3 DNA follows: TGTGCCAGCAGTCGGACGGGACAGGGGATCCAAGAGACCCAGTACTTC. Translating gives CASSRTGQGIQETQYF.

V gene TRBV29-1 combines with J gene TRBJ1-2; D is unresolved. V lost 6 bases and J lost 1, with 9 bases in between. Germline-derived CDR1 and CDR2 are SQVTM and ANQGSEA. This CDR3 has 12 residues. CDR3 loop: CSVGGRNYGYTF. CDR3 nucleotides: TGCAGCGTGGGCGGCCGTAACTATGGCTACACCTTC.

The J gene is TRBJ2-7, the V gene TRBV9; 9 bases are a match to TRBD1. The trim removed 0 bases at V and 6 bases at J, leaving 4 bases unmatched. The CDR3 is made up of 14 amino acids. The V gene's germline CDR1 is SGDLS and CDR2 YYNGEE. CDR3 residues: CASSVGTGVSEQYF. CDR3 bases: TGTGCCAGCAGCGTAGGGACAGGGGTCAGCGAGCAGTACTTC.

The count of this clone is one. This chain uses TRBV27 with TRBJ2-5, with 11 nucleotides matching TRBD2. Germline V gene data show CDR1 as MNHEY and CDR2 as SMNVEV (reference sequence). The V gene end was trimmed by 6 bases and the J gene end by 4 bases; junction bases not matched to a gene: 13. This CDR3 comprises 17 residues. The chain's CDR3 is CASRSGLSGGAGETQYF. The CDR3 coding sequence is TGTGCCAGCAGGAGCGGACTTAGCGGGGGGGCCGGAGAGACCCAGTACTTC.

The chain combines TRBV27 with TRBJ2-7, with D uncertain. This CDR3 is built from 12 residues. CDR1 is MNHEY, CDR2 SMNVEV, per germline (reference sequence). The V and J ends lost 4 bases and 0 bases respectively, with 4 bases between them. CDR3 DNA: TGTGCCAGCAGTTCCCTCTCCTACGAGCAGTACTTC. Translation: CASSSLSYEQYF.